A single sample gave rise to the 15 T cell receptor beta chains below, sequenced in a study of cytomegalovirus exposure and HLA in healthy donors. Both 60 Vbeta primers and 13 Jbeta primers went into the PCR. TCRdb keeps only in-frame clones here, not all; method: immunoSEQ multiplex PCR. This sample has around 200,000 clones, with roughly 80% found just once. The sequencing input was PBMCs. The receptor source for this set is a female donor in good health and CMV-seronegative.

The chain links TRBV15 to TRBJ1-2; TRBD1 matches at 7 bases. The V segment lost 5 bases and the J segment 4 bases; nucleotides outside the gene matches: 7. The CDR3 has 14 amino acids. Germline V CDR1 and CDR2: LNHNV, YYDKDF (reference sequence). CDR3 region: CATSPLTGLYGYTF. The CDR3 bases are TGTGCCACCAGCCCCCTGACAGGGCTCTATGGCTACACCTTC.

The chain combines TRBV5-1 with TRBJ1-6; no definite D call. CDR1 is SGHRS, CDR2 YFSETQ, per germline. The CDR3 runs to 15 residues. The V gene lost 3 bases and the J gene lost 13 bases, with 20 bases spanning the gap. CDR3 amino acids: CASSSTTSREDPLHF. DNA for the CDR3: TGCGCCAGCAGCTCCACTACCTCCCGGGAAGATCCCCTCCACTTT.

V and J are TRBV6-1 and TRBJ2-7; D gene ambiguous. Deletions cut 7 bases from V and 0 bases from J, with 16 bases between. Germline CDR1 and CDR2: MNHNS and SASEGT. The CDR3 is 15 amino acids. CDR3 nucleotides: TGTGCCAGCACCCCCAGACACGATAGCTCCTACGAGCAGTACTTC. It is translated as CASTPRHDSSYEQYF.

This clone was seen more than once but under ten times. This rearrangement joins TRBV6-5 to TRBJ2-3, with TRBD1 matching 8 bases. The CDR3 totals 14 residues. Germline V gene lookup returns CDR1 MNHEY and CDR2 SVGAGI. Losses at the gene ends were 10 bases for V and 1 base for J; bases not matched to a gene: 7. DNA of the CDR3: TGTGCCACCGAGCAGGGACAGGGCACAGATACGCAGTATTTT. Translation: CATEQGQGTDTQYF.

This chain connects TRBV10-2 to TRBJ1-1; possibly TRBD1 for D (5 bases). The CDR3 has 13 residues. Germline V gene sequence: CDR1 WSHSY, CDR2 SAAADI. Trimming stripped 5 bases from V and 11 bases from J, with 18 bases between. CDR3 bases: TGCGCCAGCAGTTCAGGGTTAACTGAGTGGGCTTTCTTT. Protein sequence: CASSSGLTEWAFF.

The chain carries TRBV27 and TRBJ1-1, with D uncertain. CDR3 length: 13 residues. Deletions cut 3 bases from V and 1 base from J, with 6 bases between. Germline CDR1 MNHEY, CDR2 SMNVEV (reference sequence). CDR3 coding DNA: TGTGCCAGCAGTTTGGACTGGAACACTGAAGCTTTCTTT. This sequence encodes CASSLDWNTEAFF.

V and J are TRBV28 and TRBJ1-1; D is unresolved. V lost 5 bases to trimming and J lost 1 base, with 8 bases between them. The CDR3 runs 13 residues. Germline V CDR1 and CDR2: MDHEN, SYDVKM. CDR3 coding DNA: TGTGCCAGCAGTAACCGGGGGAACACTGAAGCTTTCTTT. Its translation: CASSNRGNTEAFF.

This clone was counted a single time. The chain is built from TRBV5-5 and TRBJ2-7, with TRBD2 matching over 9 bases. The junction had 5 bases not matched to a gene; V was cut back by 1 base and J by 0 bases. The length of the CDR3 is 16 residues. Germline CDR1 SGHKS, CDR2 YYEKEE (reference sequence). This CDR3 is CASSLPGGRASYEQYF. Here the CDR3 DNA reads TGTGCCAGCAGCTTGCCTGGCGGGAGGGCCTCCTACGAGCAGTACTTC.

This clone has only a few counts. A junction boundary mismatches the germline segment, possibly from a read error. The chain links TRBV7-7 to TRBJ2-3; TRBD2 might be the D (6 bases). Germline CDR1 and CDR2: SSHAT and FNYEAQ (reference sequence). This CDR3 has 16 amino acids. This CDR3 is CASSLVPGLLTDTQYF. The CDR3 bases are TGTGCTAGCAGCTTAGTCCCGGGACTTCTCACAGATACGCAGTATTTT.

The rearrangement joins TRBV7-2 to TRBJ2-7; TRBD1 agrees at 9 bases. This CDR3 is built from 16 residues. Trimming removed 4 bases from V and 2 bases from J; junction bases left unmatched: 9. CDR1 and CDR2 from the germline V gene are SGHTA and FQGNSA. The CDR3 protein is CASSSVWGTGTYEQYF. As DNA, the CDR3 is TGTGCCAGCAGCTCTGTTTGGGGGACAGGGACCTACGAGCAGTACTTC.

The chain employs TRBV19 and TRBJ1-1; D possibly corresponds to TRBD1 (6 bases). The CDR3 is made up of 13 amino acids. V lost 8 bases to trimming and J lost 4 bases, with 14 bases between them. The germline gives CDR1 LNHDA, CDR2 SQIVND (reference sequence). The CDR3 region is CASFFGGGTEAFF. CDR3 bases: TGTGCCAGTTTTTTTGGGGGCGGCACTGAAGCTTTCTTT.

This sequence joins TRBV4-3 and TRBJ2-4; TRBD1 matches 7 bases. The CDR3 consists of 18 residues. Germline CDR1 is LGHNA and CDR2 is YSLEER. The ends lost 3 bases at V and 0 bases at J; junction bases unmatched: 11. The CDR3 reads CASSQETGSNLAKNIQYF. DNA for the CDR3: TGCGCCAGCAGCCAGGAGACAGGGAGTAATCTAGCCAAAAACATTCAGTACTTC.

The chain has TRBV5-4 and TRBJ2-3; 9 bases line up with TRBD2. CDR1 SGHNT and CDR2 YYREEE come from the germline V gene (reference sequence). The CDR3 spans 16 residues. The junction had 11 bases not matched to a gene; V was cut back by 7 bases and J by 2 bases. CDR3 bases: TGTGCCAGCCACATAAAAGCGGGGGGTTACACAGATACGCAGTATTTT. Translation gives CASHIKAGGYTDTQYF. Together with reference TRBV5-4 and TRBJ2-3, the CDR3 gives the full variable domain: ETGVTQSPTHLIKTRGQQVTLRCSSQSGHNTVSWYQQALGQGPQFIFQYYREEENGRGNFPPRFSGLQFPNYSSELNVNALELDDSALYLCASHIKAGGYTDTQYFGPGTRLTVL.

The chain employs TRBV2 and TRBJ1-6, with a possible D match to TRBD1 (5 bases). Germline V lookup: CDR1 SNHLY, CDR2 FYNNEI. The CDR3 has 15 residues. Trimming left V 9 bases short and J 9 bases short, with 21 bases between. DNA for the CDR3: TGTGCCAGGGGATCGGGGGGGGGAGTTGGTTCACCCCTCCACTTT. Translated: CARGSGGGVGSPLHF.

CDR3 loop: CASSSPRGRDGEQYF. The CDR3, as DNA: TGTGCCAGCAGCTCACCCAGGGGGCGCGACGGCGAGCAGTACTTC. The V gene is TRBV28, the J gene TRBJ2-7; 8 bases map to TRBD1. Germline assignment: CDR1 MDHEN and CDR2 SYDVKM. The CDR3 is made up of 15 amino acids. V was pared by 6 bases and J by 6 bases, with 13 bases of the junction left unmatched.